A single sample gave rise to the 15 T cell receptor beta chains below, sequenced in a study of beta chain features in type 1 diabetes. Notes on the study in general: TCRB CDR3s from Type 1 diabetes patients were moderately but significantly shorter in all four CD4+ subsets.

For these TCRs, the target antigens are not known. Reverse transcribing all isolated RNA meant expressed TCRB transcripts were sequenced. Here immunoSEQ multiplex PCR was the method, and the copy in TCRdb shows in-frame clones only, minus some. Altogether around 120,000 clones are present, around a sixth being singletons, with the ten largest covering around 2.5%. Sequenced material: central memory CD4+ T cells from blood. Source of these receptors: a man younger than 35 with type 1 diabetes.

This clone was counted only a few times. The J gene is TRBJ2-7, the V gene TRBV15; D perhaps matches TRBD1 (6 bases). Trimming stripped 0 bases from V and 2 bases from J, with 20 bases between. The CDR3 length is 18 residues. Germline values: CDR1 LNHNV, CDR2 YYDKDF (reference sequence). This chain's CDR3 is CATSRERTDRLETYEQYF. CDR3 DNA sequence: TGTGCCACCAGCAGAGAAAGAACGGACAGATTGGAAACCTACGAGCAGTACTTC.

This chain links TRBV6-6 with TRBJ1-5; D unresolved. The CDR3 totals 12 residues. The V gene lost 4 bases and the J gene lost 4 bases, with 5 bases spanning the gap. Looked up from germline, CDR1 is MNHNY and CDR2 is SVGAGI (reference sequence). Here the CDR3 reads CASSSQNQPQHF. The CDR3 bases are TGTGCCAGCAGTTCACAGAATCAGCCCCAGCATTTT.

There are a few counts of this clone. V is TRBV7-9 and J is TRBJ2-5; D not certain. Trimming removed 2 bases from V and 2 bases from J, with 9 bases in between. The germline V gene encodes CDR1 SEHNR and CDR2 FQNEAQ (reference sequence). The CDR3 runs to 14 residues. For the CDR3, the DNA is TGTGCCAGCAGCTTAAGGGCAGCGCAAGAGACCCAGTACTTC. Amino acid sequence: CASSLRAAQETQYF.

In this sample, this clone turned up many times. The V call is TRBV14, the J call TRBJ2-5, with no clear D. The germline gives CDR1 SGHDN, CDR2 FVKESK. The germline V and J ends were trimmed by 5 bases and 5 bases, with 9 bases remaining between them. The CDR3 is 12 amino acids. CDR3 amino acids: CASSYLQETQYF. CDR3 nucleotide sequence: TGTGCCAGCAGCTACCTACAGGAGACCCAGTACTTC.

This clone was recorded many times. In the same sample, other DNA sequences code for this CDR3. This chain joins TRBV29-1 and TRBJ1-1; possible D gene TRBD1, 6 bases. Looked up from germline, CDR1 is SQVTM and CDR2 is ANQGSEA. V was cut by 4 bases and J by 1 base, with 10 bases left in between. The CDR3 has 13 amino acids. The CDR3 reads CSVAPTGNTEAFF. The CDR3 region has the DNA TGCAGCGTTGCCCCGACAGGGAACACTGAAGCTTTCTTT.

A few counts support this clone. The chain carries TRBV14 and TRBJ1-1; D uncertain. In germline, CDR1 is SGHDN, CDR2 FVKESK. This CDR3 spans 14 amino acids. V lost 2 bases and J 4 bases, leaving 11 bases between the germline ends. CDR3 sequence (DNA): TGTGCCAGCAGCCAAAACTGGGGTGTCACTGAAGCTTTCTTT. Residues: CASSQNWGVTEAFF.

This clone occurred many times. The V and J genes are TRBV27 and TRBJ2-2, with D perhaps matching TRBD1 or TRBD2 (5 bases each). V lost 5 bases to trimming and J lost 6 bases, with 10 bases between them. The CDR3 is made up of 13 amino acids. CDR1 is MNHEY and CDR2 is SMNVEV in the germline V gene (reference sequence). CDR3 DNA: TGTGCCAGCAGTATCAGGGACCCCGGGGAGCTGTTTTTT. It specifies CASSIRDPGELFF.

This clone was recorded a few times. This chain connects TRBV5-1 to TRBJ2-7, with unresolved D. Germline CDR1 reads SGHRS; CDR2 reads YFSETQ. V was pared by 0 bases and J by 3 bases, with 7 bases between. This CDR3 comprises 13 residues. The CDR3 region is CASSLGRNYEQYF. In DNA form, the CDR3 reads TGCGCCAGCAGCTTGGGACGAAACTACGAGCAGTACTTC.

The V and J genes are TRBV7-9 and TRBJ1-2; D unclear. The germline V gene has CDR1 SEHNR and CDR2 FQNEAQ (reference sequence). Trimming cost V 1 base and J 8 bases, with 8 bases left between them. The CDR3 totals 12 residues. The CDR3 region has the DNA TGTGCCAGCAGCTTAGAACAGAGCGGCTACACCTTC. This codes for CASSLEQSGYTF.

This clone was seen ten or more times. This chain uses TRBV7-9 with TRBJ2-3; no firm D call. V was pared by 2 bases and J by 1 base, with 10 bases between. The germline gives CDR1 SEHNR, CDR2 FQNEAQ (reference sequence). The length of the CDR3 is 15 residues. In DNA form, the CDR3 reads TGTGCCAGCAGCTTACGTACGGGCGGCACAGATACGCAGTATTTT. This codes for CASSLRTGGTDTQYF.

The chain is built from TRBV6-5 and TRBJ2-1; D unclear. This CDR3 comprises 13 residues. Trimming took 6 bases from V and 9 from J, leaving 15 bases between them. Germline V CDR1 and CDR2: MNHEY, SVGAGI. Here the CDR3 reads CASRRGTMGEQFF. Here the CDR3 DNA reads TGTGCCAGCAGGAGAGGAACTATGGGTGAGCAGTTCTTC.

The chain carries TRBV7-2 and TRBJ2-7; 9 bases map to TRBD2. Germline CDR1 is SGHTA and CDR2 is FQGNSA. The CDR3 sequence is 16 residues long. After removal of 5 bases from V and 7 bases from J, the junction contained 15 bases not matched to a gene. CDR3 sequence: CASSRGGSSGIEEQYF. In DNA form, the CDR3 reads TGTGCCAGCAGCCGAGGTGGGTCTAGCGGGATTGAGGAGCAGTACTTC.

A word on this clone: A far larger clone is one nucleotide away, so this likely arose from a read error. Additional DNA sequences in this sample encode the identical CDR3. This chain uses TRBV4-1 with TRBJ2-1; the match to TRBD1 covers 8 bases. Germline values: CDR1 MGHRA, CDR2 YSYEKL. CDR3 length: 14 amino acids. V was clipped by 3 bases and J by 9 bases; unmatched bases: 7. Written as DNA, the CDR3 is TGCGCCAGCAGCCAGGACAGGGAACGGGGTGAGCAGTTCTTC. It translates to CASSQDRERGEQFF.

The rearrangement uses TRBV10-3 and TRBJ1-2; TRBD1 matches 11 bases. Germline values: CDR1 ENHRY, CDR2 SYGVKD. This CDR3 region has 16 residues. V lost 5 bases, J lost 8 bases, and 13 bases stayed unmatched. CDR3 coding DNA: TGTGCCATCAGTAGCACCTCGGACAGGGGGCTAAAAGGCTACACCTTC. Translation gives CAISSTSDRGLKGYTF.

This clone was detected only a few times. The DNA of the CDR3 is TGTGCCATCAGTTCCCGGGACAGCGATAGCACAGATACGCAGTATTTT. It codes for CAISSRDSDSTDTQYF. The chain couples TRBV10-3 to TRBJ2-3; 7 positions agree with TRBD1. V shed 5 bases, J shed 0 bases, and the junction held 8 bases outside the gene matches. Germline lookup yields CDR1 ENHRY and CDR2 SYGVKD. The CDR3 consists of 16 residues.